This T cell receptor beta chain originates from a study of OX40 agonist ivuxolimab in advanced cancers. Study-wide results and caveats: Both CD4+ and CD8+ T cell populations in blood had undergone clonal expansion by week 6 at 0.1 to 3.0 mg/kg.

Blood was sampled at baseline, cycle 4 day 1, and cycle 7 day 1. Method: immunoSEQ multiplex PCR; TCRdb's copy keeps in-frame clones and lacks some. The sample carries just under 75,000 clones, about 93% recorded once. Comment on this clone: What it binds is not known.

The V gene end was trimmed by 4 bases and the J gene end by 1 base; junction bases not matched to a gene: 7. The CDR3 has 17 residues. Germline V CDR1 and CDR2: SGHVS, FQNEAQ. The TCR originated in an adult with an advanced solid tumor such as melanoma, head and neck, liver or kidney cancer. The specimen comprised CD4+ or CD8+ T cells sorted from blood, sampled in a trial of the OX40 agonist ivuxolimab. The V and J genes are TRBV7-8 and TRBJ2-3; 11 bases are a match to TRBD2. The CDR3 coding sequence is TGTGCCAGCAGCTCGGACCTACTAGCGGGAGGCACAGATACGCAGTATTTT. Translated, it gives CASSSDLLAGGTDTQYF.